Following are 4 T cell receptor beta chains from one sample sequenced in a study of T cell clonality in common variable immunodeficiency. Sequenced by immunoSEQ multiplex PCR; TCRdb stores in-frame clones only, minus some. The sample holds about 52,000 clones, and no clone turns up only once. Sequencing input: peripheral blood mononuclear cells. The receptor set was obtained from a person aged 18 to 75 in good health.

This clone occurred many times. The read terminates 3 residues ahead of where the CDR3 ends, so the germline J gene completes it. V gene TRBV5-4 combines with J gene TRBJ2-2, with TRBD1 as a possible D gene (5 bases). Trimming removed 1 base at V and 6 bases at J, with 7 bases between. Germline V CDR1 and CDR2: SGHNT, YYREEE (reference sequence). The CDR3 is made up of 13 amino acids. CDR3 DNA (partial): TGTGCCAGCAGCTTGTTCAGGGCCGGGGAG. This gives the protein CASSLFRAGE. The full CDR3 protein reads CASSLFRAGELFF.

The table lists this clone with many counts. Read data end 3 residues before the CDR3 end; the end is taken from the germline J gene. The chain links TRBV2 to TRBJ1-4, with a weak D call TRBD1 (6 bases). This CDR3 is built from 17 residues. Trimming took off 5 bases at V and 0 bases at J, with 16 bases between the two ends. CDR1 and CDR2 from the germline V gene are SNHLY and FYNNEI. The CDR3 sequence is CASSYRDTGTTNEKLFF. The covered CDR3 bases are TGTGCCAGCAGTTACCGGGACACGGGGACAACTAATGAAAAA.

The table lists this clone with a few counts. The read falls 3 residues short of the CDR3 end, and the missing part is taken from the germline J gene. The chain combines TRBV19 with TRBJ1-5; 12 bases are shared with TRBD1. The CDR3 length is 19 residues. CDR1 and CDR2 (germline): LNHDA, SQIVND (reference sequence). J gave up 1 base and V 3 bases, and 10 bases lay outside the gene matches. CDR3 DNA, as far as it was read: TGTGCCAGTAGTATTGGTGGGACAGGGGGCCGGGTGAGCAATCAGCCC. Translation gives CASSIGGTGGRVSNQP. From start to end, the CDR3 is CASSIGGTGGRVSNQPQHF.

Many counts were recorded for this clone. The read terminates 3 residues ahead of where the CDR3 ends, so the germline J gene completes it. The rearrangement links TRBV6-2 or TRBV6-3 to TRBJ2-1; 10 bases map to TRBD1. V was pared by 0 bases and J by 6 bases, with 5 bases of the junction left unmatched. This CDR3 contains 16 residues. CDR1 and CDR2 from the germline V gene are MNHEY and SVGEGT. The DNA read from the CDR3 is TGTGCCAGCAGTTACTCGTGGGACAGGGGAGGCAATGAG. The encoded protein is CASSYSWDRGGNE. The whole CDR3 sequence is CASSYSWDRGGNEQFF.